Each of the 25 T cell receptor beta chains below was sequenced from the same sample in a study. Via MiXCR, TCRdb re-called the RT-PCR reads, giving one row per CDR3 protein. The data contain 650,000 to 800,000 distinct CDR3 sequences, approximately 15% of them seen just once; the ten biggest clones take up roughly 3.9%. Sample: memory CD4+ T cells from blood. These receptor sequences come from a female donor in good health, serving as a healthy control.

The rearrangement joins TRBV7-3 to TRBJ2-1; the match to TRBD2 covers 7 bases. The V gene's germline CDR1 is SGHTA and CDR2 FQGTGA. The CDR3 runs to 13 residues. V shed 2 bases and J 12 bases; nucleotides not matched to a gene: 7. The CDR3 sequence: CASSLFSGGGQFF. CDR3 coding DNA: TGTGCCAGCAGCTTATTCAGCGGCGGGGGGCAGTTCTTC.

This clonotype came up a few times. The chain couples TRBV4-1 to TRBJ1-1; D gene unclear. Germline CDR1 and CDR2: MGHRA and YSYEKL. Trimming cost V 4 bases and J 5 bases, with 11 bases left between them. CDR3 length: 13 residues. The CDR3 DNA is TGCGCCAGCAGCCGAGAGGAGGGAACTGAAGCTTTCTTT. This codes for CASSREEGTEAFF.

This clonotype showed up many times. The chain has TRBV6-4 and TRBJ2-1; D may correspond to TRBD1 or TRBD2 (5 bases each). With 6 bases removed from V and 8 bases from J, the gap between germline ends came to 20 bases. This CDR3 spans 15 amino acids. The germline V gene has CDR1 MRHNA and CDR2 SNTAGT. The CDR3 sequence: CASRWDQAGSDEQFF. The CDR3 region has the DNA TGTGCCAGCAGATGGGACCAAGCAGGTTCCGATGAGCAGTTCTTC.

This clonotype was seen a handful of times. This chain joins TRBV5-1 and TRBJ1-3, with D unresolved. CDR3 size: 16 residues. Germline V gene data show CDR1 as SGHRS and CDR2 as YFSETQ. Trimming removed 0 bases at V and 0 bases at J, with 10 bases between. CDR3 loop: CASSLGFPSSGNTIYF. In DNA form, the CDR3 reads TGCGCCAGCAGCTTGGGCTTCCCGAGCTCTGGAAACACCATATATTTT.

This clonotype turned up a few times. The chain joins TRBV20-1 to TRBJ1-5; TRBD1 is a possible D gene (5 bases). The CDR3 has 15 residues. Germline assignment: CDR1 DFQATT and CDR2 SNEGSKA (reference sequence). Trimming took off 5 bases at V and 2 bases at J, with 16 bases between the two ends. The CDR3 coding sequence is TGCAGTGCTCCCCCCCGGGGCCGGGGCAATCAGCCCCAGCATTTT. This codes for CSAPPRGRGNQPQHF.

This clonotype occurred a few times. CDR3 sequence (DNA): TGTGCCAGCAGTTACTCCGACGCGCCAGATACGCAGTATTTT. Encoded protein: CASSYSDAPDTQYF. The chain recombines TRBV6-5 with TRBJ2-3; no clear D gene. Trimming removed 0 bases from V and 4 bases from J, with 8 bases in between. From germline, CDR1 is MNHEY and CDR2 SVGAGI. The CDR3 loop spans 14 amino acids.

This clonotype was recorded a few times. This chain links TRBV7-2 with TRBJ2-7; no reliable D call. Germline V gene sequence: CDR1 SGHTA, CDR2 FQGNSA. The CDR3 runs 13 residues. Trimming cost V 3 bases and J 12 bases, with 18 bases left between them. This CDR3 reads CASSFVGGAHPYF. Written as DNA, the CDR3 is TGTGCCAGCAGCTTTGTAGGCGGCGCCCATCCGTACTTC.

In its sample, this clonotype was seen many times. The gene calls are TRBV5-1 and TRBJ2-3; D call uncertain. Trimming took 5 bases from V and 1 from J, leaving 8 bases between them. Germline CDR1 is SGHRS and CDR2 is YFSETQ. The CDR3 is made up of 13 amino acids. DNA for the CDR3: TGCGCCAGCAGGGCCGAAGGCACAGATACGCAGTATTTT. Translating it yields CASRAEGTDTQYF.

This clonotype has ten or more counts. This chain uses TRBV3-1 with TRBJ2-2; no clear D gene. V lost 4 bases and J lost 6, with 9 bases in between. The CDR3 is 13 amino acids. Per the germline V gene, CDR1 is LGHDT and CDR2 is YNNKEL (reference sequence). This chain's CDR3 is CASSRLVPGELFF. In nucleotides, the CDR3 is TGTGCCAGCAGCCGCTTAGTACCCGGGGAGCTGTTTTTT.

This sequence joins TRBV18 and TRBJ2-7; D not certain. CDR1 is KGHSH and CDR2 is LQKENI in the germline V gene. V was shortened by 3 bases and J by 1 base, with 13 bases between the two germline ends. The CDR3 length is 15 residues. CDR3 sequence (DNA): TGTGCCAGCTCACCCCCGGGCTCTCTTTCCTACGAGCAGTACTTC. Translated: CASSPPGSLSYEQYF.

The chain couples TRBV7-2 to TRBJ1-4, with D perhaps matching TRBD1 (6 bases). The CDR3 extends over 15 amino acids. Germline V CDR1 and CDR2: SGHTA, FQGNSA. Trimming took 6 bases from V and 2 from J, leaving 13 bases between them. The CDR3 protein is CASRAGGATNEKLFF. The CDR3 DNA sequence: TGTGCCAGCAGGGCCGGGGGGGCGACTAATGAAAAACTGTTTTTT.

This clonotype was seen a handful of times. The CDR3 protein is CASSSHPYGYTF. The CDR3 DNA reads TGTGCCAGCAGTTCCCATCCCTATGGCTACACCTTC. The chain links TRBV6-5 to TRBJ1-2, with unresolved D. Germline CDR1 reads MNHEY; CDR2 reads SVGAGI. This CDR3 contains 12 residues. V was trimmed by 4 bases and J by 4 bases, leaving 7 bases between them.

This chain joins TRBV6-5 and TRBJ1-2; D is ambiguous. V lost 0 bases and J 1 base, leaving 9 bases between the germline ends. Germline CDR1 reads MNHEY; CDR2 reads SVGAGI. This CDR3 spans 15 amino acids. The CDR3, as DNA: TGTGCCAGCAGTTACTCGAGTGTAGATAACTATGGCTACACCTTC. Its protein is CASSYSSVDNYGYTF.

This clonotype was seen a few times. The chain employs TRBV20-1 and TRBJ2-3; 8 bases match TRBD2. Looked up from germline, CDR1 is DFQATT and CDR2 is SNEGSKA (reference sequence). The junction had 11 bases not matched to a gene; V was cut back by 3 bases and J by 6 bases. The length of the CDR3 is 15 residues. Written as DNA, the CDR3 is TGCAGTGCTAGGGATGGATTAGCGGGATTGGATACGCAGTATTTT. This gives the protein CSARDGLAGLDTQYF.

This clonotype was observed at least ten times. A junction boundary mismatches the germline segment, possibly from a read error. CDR3 region: CASSFLPETVF. The CDR3 DNA is TGTGCCAGCAGTTTCTTACCTGAGACTGTTTTT. The chain is built from TRBV12-3 or TRBV12-4 and TRBJ1-1; D not certain. This CDR3 region has 11 residues.

The CDR3 DNA follows: TGTGCCACCGGGGGGGGACTCACACCCACAGATACGCAGTATTTT. It encodes CATGGGLTPTDTQYF. The V call is TRBV24-1, the J call TRBJ2-3; 7 bases match TRBD2. This CDR3 region has 15 residues. Germline V gene lookup returns CDR1 KGHDR and CDR2 SFDVKD. Trimming cost V 9 bases and J 2 bases; bases outside gene matches: 10.

As regards this clonotype: An end of the junction differs from the germline gene, which may be a read error. The genes are TRBV12-3 or TRBV12-4 and TRBJ2-7; TRBD2 is a possible D gene (5 bases). The CDR3 totals 15 residues. The CDR3 loop is CASSLYEGVNYELYF. The CDR3 nucleotides read TGTGCCAGCAGTTTATATGAGGGAGTAAATTACGAGCTGTACTTC.

This clonotype was detected ten times or more. V usage is TRBV4-3 and J usage is TRBJ2-3; 10 positions agree with TRBD2. V lost 2 bases, J lost 6 bases, and 8 bases stayed unmatched. Looked up from germline, CDR1 is LGHNA and CDR2 is YSLEER. This CDR3 has 16 residues. The CDR3 nucleotides read TGCGCCAGCAGCCAAAGCTCCCTAGCGGGAGCCGATACGCAGTATTTT. Translated: CASSQSSLAGADTQYF.

The rearrangement links TRBV7-2 to TRBJ1-2; TRBD1 is a possible D gene (5 bases). Germline V lookup: CDR1 SGHTA, CDR2 FQGNSA. The ends were cut back, 6 bases at V and 2 bases at J, with 16 bases in the middle. The CDR3 is made up of 15 amino acids. The CDR3 bases are TGTGCCAGCAGTCCCATGGGGGGAGGCAACTATGGCTACACCTTC. The encoded protein is CASSPMGGGNYGYTF.

This clonotype came up a few times. The V gene is TRBV12-3 or TRBV12-4, the J gene TRBJ1-4; D unclear. Deletions cut 2 bases from V and 0 bases from J, with 7 bases between. This CDR3 has 15 residues. The CDR3 region has the DNA TGTGCCAGCAGTTTAATGGGAACAACTAATGAAAAACTGTTTTTT. It codes for CASSLMGTTNEKLFF.

This clonotype came up a few times. The J gene is TRBJ2-1, the V gene TRBV24-1; 10 bases align to TRBD2. Germline CDR1 KGHDR, CDR2 SFDVKD. The V and J ends lost 3 bases and 5 bases, in that order; junction bases with no gene match: 9. The CDR3 length is 17 residues. CDR3 amino acids: CATSDKPGLAANNEQFF. The DNA of the CDR3 is TGTGCCACCAGTGATAAACCTGGACTAGCGGCGAACAATGAGCAGTTCTTC.

This clonotype has at least ten counts. This chain joins TRBV10-3 and TRBJ2-3, with 7 bases lining up with TRBD2. The CDR3 has 13 amino acids. The germline V gene encodes CDR1 ENHRY and CDR2 SYGVKD. Trimming took 11 bases from V and 5 from J; bases not matched to a gene: 10. The CDR3 DNA follows: TGTGCCGGCGGGGGAGCAGTACAAGATACGCAGTATTTT. Its translation is CAGGGAVQDTQYF.

This clonotype occurred a few times. This rearrangement joins TRBV6-2 or TRBV6-3 to TRBJ2-7; D might be TRBD2 (6 bases). V lost 4 bases and J 4 bases, leaving 20 bases between the germline ends. This CDR3 is built from 16 residues. Germline lookup yields CDR1 MNHEY and CDR2 SVGEGT. CDR3 loop: CASSSLWSGTSYEQYF. The CDR3 region has the DNA TGTGCCAGCAGTTCTCTATGGTCAGGGACTTCATACGAGCAGTACTTC.

V is TRBV7-2 and J is TRBJ1-6, with D possibly matching TRBD1 (5 bases). CDR1 is SGHTA and CDR2 is FQGNSA in the germline V gene. Trimming stripped 3 bases from V and 7 bases from J, with 10 bases between. The CDR3 spans 14 residues. The CDR3 loop reads CASSFVEGNSPLHF. The DNA of the CDR3 is TGTGCCAGCAGCTTCGTGGAGGGGAATTCACCCCTCCACTTT.

This clonotype was observed at least ten times. The chain uses TRBV20-1 and TRBJ2-2; D is uncertain. V was cut by 5 bases and J by 4 bases, with 14 bases left in between. The CDR3 has 14 residues. Germline V gives CDR1 DFQATT, CDR2 SNEGSKA (reference sequence). The CDR3 DNA is TGCAGTGCTCCCACAAGAACTCTCACCGGGGAGCTGTTTTTT. Its protein is CSAPTRTLTGELFF.